This TCR beta chain stems from a study of T cells after yellow fever vaccination. Trimming left V 5 bases short and J 7 bases short, with 14 bases between. The germline CDR1 and CDR2 sequences are MGHRA and YSYEKL. CDR3 length equals 13 residues. A single record per CDR3 protein comes from TCRdb applying MiXCR to the 5' RACE reads. The data hold about 430,000 distinct CDR3 sequences, with approximately 19% observed a single time. The sample holds many counts of this clonotype. The chain carries TRBV4-1 and TRBJ1-1; weak D call: TRBD1 (6 bases). The input for sequencing was PBMCs, taken before the yellow fever booster vaccination. This sequence originates from a man aged 18 to 35 who received the YFV17D yellow fever vaccine. The CDR3 region is CASSKRQEYEAFF. The DNA for the CDR3 is TGCGCCAGCAGCAAGAGACAGGAGTATGAAGCTTTCTTT.